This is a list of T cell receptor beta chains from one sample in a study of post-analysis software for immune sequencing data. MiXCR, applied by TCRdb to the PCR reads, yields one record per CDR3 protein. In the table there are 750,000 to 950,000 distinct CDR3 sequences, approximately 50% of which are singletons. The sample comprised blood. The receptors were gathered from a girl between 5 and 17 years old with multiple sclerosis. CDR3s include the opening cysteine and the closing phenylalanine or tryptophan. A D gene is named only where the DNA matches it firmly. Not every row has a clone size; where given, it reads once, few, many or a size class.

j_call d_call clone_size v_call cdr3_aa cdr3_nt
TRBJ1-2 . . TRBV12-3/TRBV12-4 CASSPWAGVGGYTF TGTGCCAGCAGTCCATGGGCGGGGGTGGGGGGCTACACCTTC
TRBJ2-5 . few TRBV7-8 CASSPLVGEETQYF TGTGCCAGCAGCCCCCTGGTCGGGGAAGAGACCCAGTACTTC
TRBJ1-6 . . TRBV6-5 CASSYSIVFSGRAGDSPLHF TGTGCCAGCAGTTACTCGATCGTTTTTTCCGGACGGGCCGGTGATTCACCCCTCCACTTT
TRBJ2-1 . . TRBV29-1 CSVEGGDRLGYNEQFF TGCAGCGTTGAAGGGGGGGACAGACTAGGCTACAATGAGCAGTTCTTC
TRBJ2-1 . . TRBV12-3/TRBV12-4 CASTIDPNNEQFF TGTGCCAGCACCATAGACCCTAACAATGAGCAGTTCTTC
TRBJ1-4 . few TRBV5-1 CASSLAGVNEKLFF TGCGCCAGCAGCTTGGCGGGTGTTAATGAAAAACTGTTTTTT
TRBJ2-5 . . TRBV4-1 CASSQGAGATYQETQYF TGCGCCAGCAGCCAAGGGGCGGGGGCTACGTACCAAGAGACCCAGTACTTC
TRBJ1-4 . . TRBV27 CASSPKRGGVVNEKLFF TGTGCCAGCAGTCCAAAACGCGGGGGCGTCGTGAATGAAAAACTGTTTTTT
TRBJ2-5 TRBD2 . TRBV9 CASSGPSGLEETQYF TGTGCCAGCAGCGGCCCCTCAGGACTAGAGGAGACCCAGTACTTC
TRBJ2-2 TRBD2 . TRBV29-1 CSGIAGVNTGELFF TGCAGCGGAATAGCGGGAGTGAACACCGGGGAGCTGTTTTTT
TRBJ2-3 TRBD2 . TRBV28 CASSLGGGPGTDTQYF TGTGCCAGCAGTTTAGGGGGGGGACCTGGCACAGATACGCAGTATTTT
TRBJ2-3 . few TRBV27 CATTILGTDTQYF TGTGCCACCACTATCCTAGGCACAGATACGCAGTATTTT
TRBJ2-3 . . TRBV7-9 CASSRPEASTDTQYF TGTGCCAGCAGTCGCCCGGAAGCTTCCACAGATACGCAGTATTTT
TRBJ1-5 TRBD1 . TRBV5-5 CASSVGAGTGVLAPQHF TGTGCCAGCAGCGTCGGTGCCGGGACAGGGGTACTTGCGCCCCAGCATTTT
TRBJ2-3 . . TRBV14 CASSQTRFEGSPQYF TGTGCCAGCAGCCAAACGAGGTTCGAGGGGAGCCCGCAGTATTTT
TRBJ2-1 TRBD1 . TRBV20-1 CSAPGQKNYNEQFF TGCAGTGCTCCGGGACAGAAAAACTACAATGAGCAGTTCTTC
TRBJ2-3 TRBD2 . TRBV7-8 CASSLEAGGGDTQYF TGTGCCAGCAGCTTAGAAGCGGGAGGGGGGGATACGCAGTATTTT
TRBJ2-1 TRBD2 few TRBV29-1 CSVVGLAGGSEQFF TGCAGCGTTGTCGGACTAGCGGGAGGGAGTGAGCAGTTCTTC
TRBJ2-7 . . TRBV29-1 CSATGTAYEQYF TGCAGCGCAACAGGGACCGCCTACGAGCAGTACTTC
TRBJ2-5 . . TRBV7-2 CASSLEWGYGQYF TGTGCCAGCAGCTTAGAGTGGGGGTACGGGCAGTACTTC
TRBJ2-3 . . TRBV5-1 CASSLGPRGDTQYF TGCGCCAGCAGCTTAGGCCCTCGCGGTGATACGCAGTATTTT
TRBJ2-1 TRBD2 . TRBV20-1 CSALSAGGSSWNEQFF TGCAGTGCACTTTCAGCGGGAGGGTCTAGTTGGAATGAGCAGTTCTTC
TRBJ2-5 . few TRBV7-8 CASSHLRQETQYF TGTGCCAGCAGCCACCTGCGCCAAGAGACCCAGTACTTC
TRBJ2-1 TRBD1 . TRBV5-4 CASSWGQGRYGYNEQFF TGTGCCAGCAGCTGGGGACAGGGGAGGTACGGCTACAATGAGCAGTTCTTC
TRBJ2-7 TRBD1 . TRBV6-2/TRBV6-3 CASNPGQGRYEQYF TGTGCCAGCAATCCGGGACAGGGCCGTTACGAGCAGTACTTC